One and the same sample provided the 28 T cell receptor beta chains below, sequenced in a study of identical twins. TCRdb called the 5' RACE reads again in MiXCR, with one record for every CDR3 protein. Altogether approximately 700,000 distinct CDR3 sequences are present, 15% to 20% being singletons, with the ten largest covering over 10%. The same data also contributed to another study, on T cells expressing NK-cell markers.

Sequencing used PBMCs. Receptors originate from a woman under 30 in good health.

The rearrangement joins TRBV5-1 to TRBJ2-7, with TRBD2 matching over 13 bases. Germline values: CDR1 SGHRS, CDR2 YFSETQ. The CDR3 spans 16 residues. The V segment lost 0 bases and the J segment 5 bases; nucleotides outside the gene matches: 5. The CDR3 is CASSLGLAGGVHEQYF. The CDR3 DNA reads TGCGCCAGCAGCTTGGGACTAGCGGGAGGAGTGCACGAGCAGTACTTC.

This clonotype was observed a handful of times. The rearrangement joins TRBV15 to TRBJ2-5, with D tentatively TRBD2 (6 bases). This CDR3 is built from 12 residues. Germline CDR1 is LNHNV and CDR2 is YYDKDF (reference sequence). Between the trimmed V and J ends, which lost 8 bases and 6 bases, there was a span of 13 bases. Here the CDR3 DNA reads TGTGCCACCGGAGGGTTAGGGCAGACCCAGTACTTC. Translation gives CATGGLGQTQYF.

The chain couples TRBV9 to TRBJ2-5, with 11 bases fitting TRBD2. Germline V gene data show CDR1 as SGDLS and CDR2 as YYNGEE. The CDR3 runs 17 residues. V dropped 0 bases and J dropped 2; count of bases not matched to a gene: 6. In nucleotides, the CDR3 is TGTGCCAGCAGCGTAGGAGGGACTAGCGGAACGCAAGAGACCCAGTACTTC. Protein product: CASSVGGTSGTQETQYF.

There are a few counts of this clonotype. In nucleotides, the CDR3 is TGCGCCAGTAACTCCGGGGGGTACCAAGAGACCCAGTACTTC. Its protein product is CASNSGGYQETQYF. The V gene is TRBV5-1, the J gene TRBJ2-5; 7 nucleotides match TRBD2. The CDR3 totals 14 residues. Trimming at V came to 8 bases and at J to 0 bases, leaving 7 bases not matched to a gene. CDR1 is SGHRS, CDR2 YFSETQ, per germline.

The V call is TRBV2, the J call TRBJ2-6; D possibly uses TRBD1 or TRBD2 (5 bases each). V was clipped by 4 bases and J by 4 bases, with 14 bases between them. This CDR3 has 16 residues. In germline, CDR1 is SNHLY, CDR2 FYNNEI. CDR3 bases: TGTGCCAGCAGTGGCCCGAAGGGGAGCGGGGCCAACGTCCTGACTTTC. Translating gives CASSGPKGSGANVLTF. The whole variable domain, remainder taken from reference TRBV2 and TRBJ2-6, is EPEVTQTPSHQVTQMGQEVILRCVPISNHLYFYWYRQILGQKVEFLVSFYNNEISEKSEIFDDQFSVERPDGSNFTLKIRSTKLEDSAMYFCASSGPKGSGANVLTFGAGSRLTVL.

There are a few counts of this clonotype. The chain is built from TRBV20-1 and TRBJ2-2; D might be TRBD2 (7 bases). The CDR3 extends over 15 amino acids. Trimming removed 3 bases from V and 5 bases from J, with 16 bases in between. Germline CDR1 reads DFQATT; CDR2 reads SNEGSKA (reference sequence). For the CDR3, the DNA is TGCAGTGCTAGCAGGACTAGGGGGACAACCGGGGAGCTGTTTTTT. Its translation: CSASRTRGTTGELFF.

This clonotype was observed a handful of times. This chain links TRBV7-9 with TRBJ1-2, with TRBD1 identical over 7 bases. V shed 1 base, J shed 0 bases, and the junction held 5 bases outside the gene matches. This CDR3 is 16 amino acids long. The germline CDR1 and CDR2 sequences are SEHNR and FQNEAQ (reference sequence). CDR3 nucleotides: TGTGCCAGCAGCTTAGATAACAGGGGAGCTAACTATGGCTACACCTTC. Translated, it gives CASSLDNRGANYGYTF.

V gene TRBV20-1 combines with J gene TRBJ1-1; possible D gene TRBD1, 6 bases. The CDR3 runs 10 residues. The V gene lost 6 bases and the J gene lost 5 bases, with 7 bases spanning the gap. Germline V CDR1 and CDR2: DFQATT, SNEGSKA (reference sequence). The CDR3 DNA reads TGCAGTGCCCAGGGGACTGAAGCTTTCTTT. This translates into CSAQGTEAFF.

The sample holds a few counts of this clonotype. This rearrangement joins TRBV28 to TRBJ1-5; D ambiguous. The CDR3 extends over 12 amino acids. Trimming removed 4 bases from V and 11 bases from J, with 12 bases in between. CDR1 MDHEN and CDR2 SYDVKM come from the germline V gene. The chain's CDR3 is CASSYGEAAQHF. DNA of the CDR3: TGTGCCAGCAGTTACGGGGAGGCAGCCCAGCATTTT.

This clonotype was recorded a few times. The chain recombines TRBV5-1 with TRBJ2-7; no clear D gene. V lost 0 bases, J lost 3 bases, and 10 bases lay in between. The CDR3 has 14 amino acids. Per the germline V gene, CDR1 is SGHRS and CDR2 is YFSETQ. CDR3 in DNA: TGCGCCAGCAGCTTGGGTAACGGGCTCTACGAGCAGTACTTC. The encoded protein is CASSLGNGLYEQYF.

In this sample, this clonotype turned up many times. The rearrangement links TRBV12-3 or TRBV12-4 to TRBJ1-6; 7 bases are a match to TRBD1. V was clipped by 5 bases and J by 7 bases; unmatched bases: 5. The CDR3 has 14 amino acids. The CDR3 here is CASSATGNNSPLHF. In DNA form, the CDR3 reads TGTGCCAGCAGTGCGACAGGGAACAATTCACCCCTCCACTTT.

The chain couples TRBV5-1 to TRBJ1-5, with D hard to call. The length of the CDR3 is 15 residues. Germline lookup yields CDR1 SGHRS and CDR2 YFSETQ. Trimming took 3 bases from V and 0 from J, leaving 10 bases between them. The CDR3 here is CASSSGDNSNQPQHF. The CDR3 DNA sequence: TGCGCCAGCAGCTCTGGGGATAATAGCAATCAGCCCCAGCATTTT.

The CDR3 here is CASSLARLHTDTQYF. The CDR3 DNA reads as TGCGCCAGCAGCTTGGCCAGACTTCACACAGATACGCAGTATTTT. This chain connects TRBV5-1 to TRBJ2-3; the D is unclear. Germline V gene sequence: CDR1 SGHRS, CDR2 YFSETQ. Trimming shortened V by 0 bases and J by 2 bases, and 10 bases separated the two germline ends. The CDR3 totals 15 residues. Full variable domain (remainder filled in from reference TRBV5-1 and TRBJ2-3): KAGVTQTPRYLIKTRGQQVTLSCSPISGHRSVSWYQQTPGQGLQFLFEYFSETQRNKGNFPGRFSGRQFSNSRSEMNVSTLELGDSALYLCASSLARLHTDTQYFGPGTRLTVL.

This chain connects TRBV4-3 to TRBJ2-1, with a weak D call TRBD2 (6 bases). CDR3 length: 13 residues. Trimming pared 3 bases from V and 6 bases from J, leaving 9 bases between. Looked up from germline, CDR1 is LGHNA and CDR2 is YSLEER. CDR3 amino acids: CASSQTRINEQFF. The CDR3 DNA follows: TGCGCCAGCAGCCAGACTAGGATCAATGAGCAGTTCTTC.

This clonotype appeared a few times. V gene TRBV12-5 combines with J gene TRBJ1-1; D is uncertain. The germline V and J ends were trimmed by 7 bases and 3 bases, with 12 bases remaining between them. CDR1 is LGHNT and CDR2 is FRNRAP in the germline V gene. The CDR3 is 13 residues long. The CDR3 here is CASAGQRDTEAFF. CDR3 DNA sequence: TGTGCTAGTGCCGGGCAGAGAGACACTGAAGCTTTCTTT.

This clonotype was counted between two and nine times. The chain links TRBV20-1 to TRBJ2-3; TRBD2 aligns across 10 bases. The germline V gene has CDR1 DFQATT and CDR2 SNEGSKA (reference sequence). There are 14 residues in the CDR3. V was clipped by 6 bases and J by 1 base; unmatched bases: 4. For the CDR3, the DNA is TGCAGTGCAACAAGCGGGAGGGGCACAGATACGCAGTATTTT. Protein sequence: CSATSGRGTDTQYF.

This sequence joins TRBV10-3 and TRBJ2-5; D is uncertain. CDR3 length equals 14 residues. Germline V gives CDR1 ENHRY, CDR2 SYGVKD. V was pared by 6 bases and J by 0 bases, with 11 bases between. The CDR3 here is CAIRPSRYQETQYF. The DNA for the CDR3 is TGTGCCATCAGACCCTCTCGGTACCAAGAGACCCAGTACTTC.

This chain connects TRBV9 to TRBJ2-7; 7 nucleotides line up with TRBD1. Per germline, CDR1 SGDLS and CDR2 YYNGEE. V lost 3 bases to trimming and J lost 3 bases; unmatched junction nucleotides: 12. The CDR3 extends over 16 amino acids. The CDR3 region has the DNA TGTGCCAGCAGCGGATTGACCGGGACAGACCACTACGAGCAGTACTTC. It encodes CASSGLTGTDHYEQYF.

The V and J genes are TRBV20-1 and TRBJ2-7; D is perhaps TRBD2 (5 bases). The germline CDR1 and CDR2 sequences are DFQATT and SNEGSKA (reference sequence). The CDR3 is 13 amino acids. The V gene lost 0 bases and the J gene lost 2 bases, with 8 bases spanning the gap. CDR3 region: CSARDLGAYEQYF. DNA of the CDR3: TGCAGTGCTAGAGATCTGGGAGCCTACGAGCAGTACTTC.

The chain uses TRBV29-1 and TRBJ2-3; D is perhaps TRBD1 (6 bases). Germline lookup yields CDR1 SQVTM and CDR2 ANQGSEA. The ends were cut back, 6 bases at V and 0 bases at J, with 10 bases in the middle. The CDR3 loop spans 13 amino acids. CDR3 sequence: CSVRQASTDTQYF. The CDR3 DNA sequence: TGCAGCGTCCGACAGGCTAGCACAGATACGCAGTATTTT.

This clonotype was counted a few times. J is TRBJ2-3 and V is TRBV7-2; D might be TRBD2 (6 bases). This CDR3 is built from 15 residues. The V and J ends lost 6 bases and 0 bases respectively, with 13 bases between them. Germline V gene sequence: CDR1 SGHTA, CDR2 FQGNSA. CDR3: CASSSTGTSTDTQYF. The CDR3, as DNA: TGTGCCAGCAGTTCAACCGGGACTAGCACAGATACGCAGTATTTT.

This clonotype was picked up a small number of times. The V call is TRBV5-1, the J call TRBJ1-1, with TRBD1 matching 7 bases. CDR1 and CDR2 from the germline V gene are SGHRS and YFSETQ. The CDR3 length is 16 residues. J was trimmed by 0 bases and V by 0 bases; bases with no gene match: 5. The CDR3 spells CASSLGAGQVNTEAFF. The CDR3 nucleotides are TGCGCCAGCAGCTTGGGGGCCGGACAGGTGAACACTGAAGCTTTCTTT. The full variable domain, completed using reference TRBV5-1 and TRBJ1-1, is KAGVTQTPRYLIKTRGQQVTLSCSPISGHRSVSWYQQTPGQGLQFLFEYFSETQRNKGNFPGRFSGRQFSNSRSEMNVSTLELGDSALYLCASSLGAGQVNTEAFFGQGTRLTVV.

This clonotype was counted a few times. The CDR3 DNA sequence: TGCAGCGTGGTGGGGGACAGGGGCACAGATACGCAGTATTTT. Encoded protein: CSVVGDRGTDTQYF. The rearrangement joins TRBV29-1 to TRBJ2-3, with TRBD1 matching 9 bases. Germline CDR1 and CDR2: SQVTM and ANQGSEA. CDR3 length: 14 residues. V gave up 6 bases and J gave up 1 base; unmatched junction bases: 5.

This chain links TRBV15 with TRBJ2-7, with D possibly TRBD2 on 6 matching bases. V shed 1 base and J shed 3 bases, with 10 bases lying between them. The CDR3 length is 14 residues. The germline gives CDR1 LNHNV, CDR2 YYDKDF (reference sequence). CDR3 residues: CATSRGRGFYEQYF. Written as DNA, the CDR3 is TGTGCCACCAGCAGAGGTCGGGGGTTCTACGAGCAGTACTTC.

The chain recombines TRBV5-6 with TRBJ1-2; 7 nucleotides match TRBD1. The CDR3 totals 14 residues. With 4 bases clipped from V and 1 base from J, the junction kept 4 bases outside the gene matches. Germline V gives CDR1 SGHDT, CDR2 YYEEEE. Here the CDR3 reads CASSPYRGNYGYTF. The DNA for the CDR3 is TGTGCCAGCAGCCCATACAGGGGTAACTATGGCTACACCTTC.

This clonotype was recorded a few times. This rearrangement joins TRBV7-9 to TRBJ2-1; D might be TRBD2 (7 bases). The CDR3 loop spans 12 amino acids. The germline V gene encodes CDR1 SEHNR and CDR2 FQNEAQ (reference sequence). Trimming removed 11 bases from V and 7 bases from J, with 15 bases in between. The CDR3: CAAGGPYNEQFF. CDR3 in DNA: TGTGCCGCCGGGGGGCCTTATAATGAGCAGTTCTTC.

This clonotype was seen a handful of times. The chain employs TRBV2 and TRBJ2-5; TRBD2 matches 7 bases. This CDR3 spans 13 amino acids. V lost 6 bases to trimming and J lost 4 bases; unmatched junction nucleotides: 5. Looked up from germline, CDR1 is SNHLY and CDR2 is FYNNEI. The CDR3 region has the DNA TGTGCCAGCAGGTCAGCGGGGAGAGAGACCCAGTACTTC. Translating it yields CASRSAGRETQYF.

V and J are TRBV15 and TRBJ2-6; 7 nucleotides line up with TRBD2. V trimming: 5 bases; J trimming: 0 bases; junction bases outside the gene matches: 7. Germline V gene data show CDR1 as LNHNV and CDR2 as YYDKDF (reference sequence). The CDR3 length is 17 residues. The CDR3 is CATSRGVRPSGANVLTF. The CDR3 DNA reads TGTGCCACCAGCCGGGGGGTCCGACCCTCTGGGGCCAACGTCCTGACTTTC.